What follows are 19 T cell receptor beta chains derived from one specimen sequenced in a study of T cell responses to AZD1222 COVID-19 vaccine. Libraries were prepared by immunoSEQ multiplex PCR; TCRdb keeps only in-frame clonotypes and omits some of them. In the table there are over 150,000 clones, about 91% of which are singletons. The sample here was peripheral blood, taken on day 0 of AZD1222 vaccination. All receptors derive from an adult in good health.

The V call is TRBV30, the J call TRBJ2-3, with D perhaps assigned TRBD1 or TRBD2 (5 bases each). The ends were cut back, 5 bases at V and 3 bases at J, with 18 bases in the middle. The CDR3 is made up of 15 amino acids. In germline, CDR1 is GTSNPN, CDR2 SVGIG (reference sequence). CDR3 region: CAWGGSASATDTQYF. CDR3 coding DNA: TGTGCCTGGGGGGGAAGCGCAAGTGCGACAGATACGCAGTATTTT.

The table lists this clone with a count of one. The CDR3 sequence is CASSVAGGPVETQYF. In nucleotides, the CDR3 is TGTGCCAGCAGCGTAGCGGGAGGACCGGTCGAGACCCAGTACTTC. V gene TRBV9 combines with J gene TRBJ2-5; TRBD2 agrees at 7 bases. This CDR3 spans 15 amino acids. Per the germline V gene, CDR1 is SGDLS and CDR2 is YYNGEE. The V and J ends lost 0 bases and 5 bases, in that order; junction bases with no gene match: 7.

This chain uses TRBV5-1 with TRBJ1-2, with 9 bases matching TRBD1. Germline-derived CDR1 and CDR2 are SGHRS and YFSETQ. The CDR3 has 16 amino acids. After removal of 3 bases from V and 5 bases from J, the junction contained 11 bases not matched to a gene. CDR3 residues: CASSSYLPGQGYGYTF. The DNA for the CDR3 is TGCGCCAGCAGCTCATATCTCCCTGGACAGGGGTATGGCTACACCTTC.

CDR3 bases: TGTGCCAGCAGCGTAGACGTGGATCAGCCCCAGCATTTT. Its translation: CASSVDVDQPQHF. The genes are TRBV9 and TRBJ1-5; D call uncertain. Germline assignment: CDR1 SGDLS and CDR2 YYNGEE. The CDR3 contains 13 residues. Trimming took off 0 bases at V and 5 bases at J, with 6 bases between the two ends.

V and J are TRBV29-1 and TRBJ1-2; possible D gene TRBD1, 6 bases. Between the trimmed V and J ends, which lost 1 base and 7 bases, there was a span of 13 bases. CDR3 length: 13 amino acids. Per the germline V gene, CDR1 is SQVTM and CDR2 is ANQGSEA. The CDR3 is CSVEVTGGGGYTF. DNA for the CDR3: TGCAGCGTTGAAGTCACGGGAGGGGGTGGCTACACCTTC.

This clone was seen only once. The gene calls are TRBV5-1 and TRBJ1-2; TRBD1 aligns across 7 bases. With V trimmed by 5 bases and J by 7 bases, 11 bases remained unmatched. Germline CDR1 reads SGHRS; CDR2 reads YFSETQ. This CDR3 has 14 amino acids. CDR3 amino acids: CASSPRTGVVGYTF. Here the CDR3 DNA reads TGCGCCAGCAGTCCCCGCACAGGGGTTGTTGGCTACACCTTC. The full variable domain, rest sourced from reference TRBV5-1 and TRBJ1-2, is KAGVTQTPRYLIKTRGQQVTLSCSPISGHRSVSWYQQTPGQGLQFLFEYFSETQRNKGNFPGRFSGRQFSNSRSEMNVSTLELGDSALYLCASSPRTGVVGYTFGSGTRLTVV.

This clone turned up a few times. The chain employs TRBV18 and TRBJ1-3, with no clear D. Trimming stripped 2 bases from V and 0 bases from J, with 8 bases between. Germline values: CDR1 KGHSH, CDR2 LQKENI. CDR3 length: 15 residues. The CDR3 bases are TGTGCCAGCTCACCAAGTCAGCTCTCTGGAAACACCATATATTTT. Residues: CASSPSQLSGNTIYF.

This clone was counted between two and nine times. The J gene is TRBJ1-1, the V gene TRBV19, with unresolved D. Deletions cut 8 bases from V and 0 bases from J, with 7 bases between. The germline gives CDR1 LNHDA, CDR2 SQIVND (reference sequence). The CDR3 totals 12 residues. CDR3 DNA: TGTGCCAGTGGCTTCCTGAACACTGAAGCTTTCTTT. Amino acid sequence: CASGFLNTEAFF. The whole variable domain, filled in from reference TRBV19 and TRBJ1-1, reads DGGITQSPKYLFRKEGQNVTLSCEQNLNHDAMYWYRQDPGQGLRLIYYSQIVNDFQKGDIAEGYSVSREKKESFPLTVTSAQKNPTAFYLCASGFLNTEAFFGQGTRLTVV.

The J gene is TRBJ1-2, the V gene TRBV6-1; TRBD1 aligns across 7 bases. Germline V gene sequence: CDR1 MNHNS, CDR2 SASEGT. CDR3 length equals 16 residues. V shed 2 bases, J shed 5 bases, and the junction held 11 bases outside the gene matches. CDR3 in amino acids: CASSENSSGGGYGYTF. Here the CDR3 DNA reads TGTGCCAGCAGTGAAAATTCGTCAGGGGGGGGTTATGGCTACACCTTC.

This clone was seen just once. The chain combines TRBV7-2 with TRBJ2-7; D is unclear. The germline CDR1 and CDR2 sequences are SGHTA and FQGNSA. The CDR3 totals 15 residues. The ends were cut back, 5 bases at V and 2 bases at J, with 16 bases in the middle. Here the CDR3 DNA reads TGTGCCAGCAGCCCCACCCGAGACCGAGCCTACGAGCAGTACTTC. Encoded protein: CASSPTRDRAYEQYF.

This rearrangement joins TRBV2 to TRBJ1-2; D not resolved. CDR1 and CDR2 from the germline V gene are SNHLY and FYNNEI. V was cut by 7 bases and J by 8 bases, with 14 bases left in between. CDR3 length: 12 residues. CDR3 sequence reads: CASIFDRGGYTF. DNA for the CDR3: TGTGCCAGCATATTCGACCGAGGGGGCTACACCTTC.

A few counts support this clone. The CDR3 region is CASSFPRWTEAFF. For the CDR3, the DNA is TGTGCCAGCAGTTTCCCAAGGTGGACTGAAGCTTTCTTT. The rearrangement links TRBV28 to TRBJ1-1; D not resolved. Germline CDR1 MDHEN, CDR2 SYDVKM. Trimming cost V 3 bases and J 5 bases, with 10 bases left between them. This CDR3 is 13 amino acids long. The full variable domain, completed using reference TRBV28 and TRBJ1-1, is DVKVTQSSRYLVKRTGEKVFLECVQDMDHENMFWYRQDPGLGLRLIYFSYDVKMKEKGDIPEGYSVSREKKERFSLILESASTNQTSMYLCASSFPRWTEAFFGQGTRLTVV.

The chain has TRBV30 and TRBJ2-1; D may be TRBD2 (6 bases). The CDR3 length is 14 residues. The V and J ends lost 4 bases and 5 bases respectively, with 15 bases between them. Germline V gene data show CDR1 as GTSNPN and CDR2 as SVGIG (reference sequence). CDR3 sequence (DNA): TGTGCCTGGAAGGTGAGCGGGTGGGACAATGAGCAGTTCTTC. Translation: CAWKVSGWDNEQFF.

This sequence joins TRBV30 and TRBJ2-7, with TRBD2 matching 9 bases. V trimming: 0 bases; J trimming: 0 bases; junction bases outside the gene matches: 0. CDR3 length equals 14 residues. Germline loops: CDR1 GTSNPN, CDR2 SVGIG (reference sequence). This CDR3 is CAWSVGLASYEQYF. CDR3 in DNA: TGTGCCTGGAGTGTGGGACTAGCCTCCTACGAGCAGTACTTC.

The V and J genes are TRBV20-1 and TRBJ1-1; D gene uncertain. Trimming left V 3 bases short and J 0 bases short, with 17 bases between. The CDR3 length is 16 residues. In germline, CDR1 is DFQATT, CDR2 SNEGSKA (reference sequence). The CDR3 loop is CSASHSRTSMNTEAFF. The CDR3 DNA is TGCAGTGCTAGTCACTCGAGGACCTCTATGAACACTGAAGCTTTCTTT.

The V and J genes are TRBV10-3 and TRBJ1-3, with D hard to call. This CDR3 has 15 amino acids. Germline assignment: CDR1 ENHRY and CDR2 SYGVKD. V was shortened by 7 bases and J by 0 bases, with 13 bases between the two germline ends. CDR3 region: CAITNGRNSGNTIYF. In DNA, the CDR3 is TGTGCCATCACTAATGGACGTAACTCTGGAAACACCATATATTTT.

The chain recombines TRBV7-2 with TRBJ2-5; TRBD1 is a possible D gene (6 bases). Trimming took off 2 bases at V and 5 bases at J, with 12 bases between the two ends. The germline CDR1 and CDR2 sequences are SGHTA and FQGNSA. CDR3 size: 14 residues. The CDR3 DNA reads as TGTGCCAGCAGCTTATCCACAGGGAAGGAGACCCAGTACTTC. It encodes CASSLSTGKETQYF.

The chain carries TRBV5-4 and TRBJ2-5; a possible D gene is TRBD2 (6 bases). V was pared by 6 bases and J by 3 bases, with 12 bases between. This CDR3 is built from 13 residues. CDR1 SGHNT and CDR2 YYREEE come from the germline V gene (reference sequence). In DNA, the CDR3 is TGTGCCAGCACCTCCGGAGGGGAAGAGACCCAGTACTTC. This encodes CASTSGGEETQYF. Full variable domain (outside the CDR3, taken from reference TRBV5-4 and TRBJ2-5): ETGVTQSPTHLIKTRGQQVTLRCSSQSGHNTVSWYQQALGQGPQFIFQYYREEENGRGNFPPRFSGLQFPNYSSELNVNALELDDSALYLCASTSGGEETQYFGPGTRLLVL.

CDR3 region: CASSSLAGAIEQFF. CDR3 sequence (DNA): TGTGCCAGCAGCTCTCTAGCGGGAGCGATTGAGCAGTTCTTC. The chain couples TRBV11-2 to TRBJ2-1; 10 nucleotides agree with TRBD2. The junction had 6 bases not matched to a gene; V was cut back by 4 bases and J by 9 bases. The germline CDR1 and CDR2 sequences are SGHAT and FQNNGV. The CDR3 runs to 14 residues.